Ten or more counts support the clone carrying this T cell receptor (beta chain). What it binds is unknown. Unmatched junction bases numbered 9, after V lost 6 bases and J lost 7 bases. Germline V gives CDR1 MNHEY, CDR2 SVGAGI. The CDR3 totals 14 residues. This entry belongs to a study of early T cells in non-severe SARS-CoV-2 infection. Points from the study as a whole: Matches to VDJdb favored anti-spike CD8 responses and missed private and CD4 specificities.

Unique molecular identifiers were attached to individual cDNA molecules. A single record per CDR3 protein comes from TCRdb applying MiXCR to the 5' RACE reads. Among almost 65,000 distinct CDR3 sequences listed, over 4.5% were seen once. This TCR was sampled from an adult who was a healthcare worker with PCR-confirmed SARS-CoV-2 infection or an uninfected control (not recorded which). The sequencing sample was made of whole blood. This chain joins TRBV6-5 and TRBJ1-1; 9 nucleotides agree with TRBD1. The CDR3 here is CASSPGDRAGEAFF. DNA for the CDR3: TGTGCCAGCAGCCCAGGGGACAGGGCAGGTGAAGCTTTCTTT.